This T cell receptor beta chain appears in the sequencing data of a study of blood T cell repertoires in COVID-19. Overall study context: T cells, B-cell-depleted T cells, or PBMCs provided the cDNA or gDNA that served as material.

Authors' data handling: Nucleated cell counts were estimated from reference gene primer amplification. Assay used: immunoSEQ multiplex PCR; TCRdb lists only in-frame clones, some missing. V and J calls and clone size follow that table, whereas D and trimming were derived from the DNA. This sample yields fewer than 250,000 clones, of which around three quarters are seen a single time; around a sixth belongs to the top ten. Germline V lookup: CDR1 KGHSH, CDR2 LQKENI. The CDR3 has 13 residues. Deletions cut 4 bases from V and 6 bases from J, with 10 bases between. This clonotype was sampled from a woman aged 45-59 years with acute COVID-19. The V and J genes are TRBV18 and TRBJ2-1; D remains unclear. Source material: PBMCs or T cells enriched from blood (not recorded which). CDR3 loop: CASSLLELNEQFF. The CDR3 DNA reads TGTGCCAGCTCACTTCTAGAACTCAATGAGCAGTTCTTC.